The rows below give T cell receptor beta chains drawn from one sample of a study of blood T cell repertoires in COVID-19. TCRdb keeps only in-frame clones here, not all; method: immunoSEQ multiplex PCR. The repertoire holds under 500,000 clones, with approximately 90% as singletons. The source material was peripheral blood. The source is a woman aged 25-40 years with acute or convalescent COVID-19. The CDR3 runs from the conserved cysteine through the conserved F or W. Fields, in order: D gene, clone size, V gene, J gene, CDR3 DNA, CDR3 protein. The D gene is left open where the match is weak. Part of the rows lack a size; the others show once, few, many or a class for expanded clones.

d_call: .
clone_size: .
v_call: TRBV28
j_call: TRBJ2-5
cdr3_nt: TGTGCCAGCAAACGGACACAAGAGACCCAGTACTTC
cdr3_aa: CASKRTQETQYF

d_call: .
clone_size: .
v_call: TRBV4-1
j_call: TRBJ2-7
cdr3_nt: TGCGCCAGCAGCAGGGGGGGGACAGGCTCCTACGAGCAGTACTTC
cdr3_aa: CASSRGGTGSYEQYF

d_call: .
clone_size: .
v_call: TRBV28
j_call: TRBJ2-5
cdr3_nt: TGTGCCAGCAGATTACGGCTGGGAGAAGAGACCCAGTACTTC
cdr3_aa: CASRLRLGEETQYF

d_call: TRBD2
clone_size: .
v_call: TRBV5-1
j_call: TRBJ2-1
cdr3_nt: TGCGCCAGCAGCTTGGCCGGGGGGACCTACAATGAGCAGTTCTTC
cdr3_aa: CASSLAGGTYNEQFF

d_call: .
clone_size: .
v_call: TRBV7-3
j_call: TRBJ2-2
cdr3_nt: TGTGCCAGCAGCCTCAGCGGGAACACCGGGGAGCTGTTTTTT
cdr3_aa: CASSLSGNTGELFF

d_call: TRBD1
clone_size: .
v_call: TRBV30
j_call: TRBJ2-3
cdr3_nt: TGTGCCTGGAGTTCCCGGGACAGGGCTCGTGCAGATACGCAGTATTTT
cdr3_aa: CAWSSRDRARADTQYF

d_call: TRBD2
clone_size: .
v_call: TRBV30
j_call: TRBJ2-5
cdr3_nt: TGTGCCTGGAGTATCGGGACTAGCGGGGGCGGAGAGACCCAGTACTTC
cdr3_aa: CAWSIGTSGGGETQYF

d_call: TRBD1
clone_size: .
v_call: TRBV5-4
j_call: TRBJ2-3
cdr3_nt: TGTGCCAGCAGCTTGCCACCGTGGGACAGGGAAGGAGATACGCAGTATTTT
cdr3_aa: CASSLPPWDREGDTQYF

d_call: .
clone_size: .
v_call: TRBV10-3
j_call: TRBJ2-3
cdr3_nt: TGTGCCATCAGCGAGGGGCGGGGAGATACGCAGTATTTT
cdr3_aa: CAISEGRGDTQYF

d_call: .
clone_size: .
v_call: TRBV4-1
j_call: TRBJ1-1
cdr3_nt: TGCGCCAGCAGCCAAGGTGGACCGGCGGAACGGGGTTTCTTT
cdr3_aa: CASSQGGPAERGFF

d_call: .
clone_size: .
v_call: TRBV2
j_call: TRBJ2-7
cdr3_nt: TGTGCCAGCAGAGAAGACAGGAACGAATCCTACGAGCAGTACTTC
cdr3_aa: CASREDRNESYEQYF

d_call: .
clone_size: once
v_call: TRBV5-4
j_call: TRBJ2-3
cdr3_nt: TGTGCCAGCAGCCGCGTCCCATTAACTACGCAGTATTTT
cdr3_aa: CASSRVPLTTQYF

d_call: TRBD1
clone_size: .
v_call: TRBV28
j_call: TRBJ2-7
cdr3_nt: TGTGCCAGCTTAAGGACAGGGATTACCTACGAGCAGTACTTC
cdr3_aa: CASLRTGITYEQYF

d_call: .
clone_size: .
v_call: TRBV3-1/TRBV3-2
j_call: TRBJ1-5
cdr3_nt: TGTGCCAGCAGCCAGTCCCCAGGCCAGCCCCAGCATTTT
cdr3_aa: CASSQSPGQPQHF

d_call: TRBD1
clone_size: .
v_call: TRBV29-1
j_call: TRBJ2-1
cdr3_nt: TGCAGCGTTGGTCCCACAGGGGGCTACAATGAGCAGTTCTTC
cdr3_aa: CSVGPTGGYNEQFF

d_call: .
clone_size: .
v_call: TRBV15
j_call: TRBJ1-3
cdr3_nt: TGTGCCACCAGCAGATTAACCGAGAGCTCTGGAAACACCATATATTTT
cdr3_aa: CATSRLTESSGNTIYF

d_call: TRBD2
clone_size: .
v_call: TRBV7-3
j_call: TRBJ2-1
cdr3_nt: TGTGCCAGCAGCTTTACGGCGGGGGGGCCCGGTGAGCAGTTCTTC
cdr3_aa: CASSFTAGGPGEQFF

d_call: .
clone_size: .
v_call: TRBV7-9
j_call: TRBJ2-1
cdr3_nt: TGTGCCAGCAGCCAGGGACATGCCCGGGATGAGCAGTTCTTC
cdr3_aa: CASSQGHARDEQFF

d_call: TRBD1
clone_size: .
v_call: TRBV4-2
j_call: TRBJ1-2
cdr3_nt: TGTGCCAGCAGCCCGGGACAGACTAACTATGGCTACACCTTC
cdr3_aa: CASSPGQTNYGYTF

d_call: TRBD1
clone_size: .
v_call: TRBV9
j_call: TRBJ1-1
cdr3_nt: TGTGCCAGCAGCGTAGTGACAGGGACTGAAGCTTTCTTT
cdr3_aa: CASSVVTGTEAFF

d_call: TRBD1
clone_size: .
v_call: TRBV7-9
j_call: TRBJ2-7
cdr3_nt: TGTGCCAGCAGCCGGGACAGCTTACCCTACGAGCAGTACTTC
cdr3_aa: CASSRDSLPYEQYF

d_call: .
clone_size: .
v_call: TRBV18
j_call: TRBJ1-4
cdr3_nt: TGTGCCAGCTCACGCTCTCAATCCGCCGGGACTGATAATGAAAAACTGTTTTTT
cdr3_aa: CASSRSQSAGTDNEKLFF

d_call: .
clone_size: .
v_call: TRBV5-1
j_call: TRBJ2-3
cdr3_nt: TGCGCCAGCAGCTTGGTTAGCGGACACACAGATACGCAGTATTTT
cdr3_aa: CASSLVSGHTDTQYF

d_call: TRBD1
clone_size: once
v_call: TRBV29-1
j_call: TRBJ2-6
cdr3_nt: TGCAGCGCTACAGGGGCTGGGGCCAACGTCCTGACTTTC
cdr3_aa: CSATGAGANVLTF

d_call: .
clone_size: .
v_call: TRBV6-1
j_call: TRBJ2-1
cdr3_nt: TGTGCCAGCAGTGAGCGAGGTGAACGGTTGGGTTATGAGCAGTTCTTC
cdr3_aa: CASSERGERLGYEQFF

d_call: TRBD1
clone_size: .
v_call: TRBV7-9
j_call: TRBJ1-6
cdr3_nt: TGTGCCAGCAGCCCCAGGGGGCTCTATTCACCCCTCCACTTT
cdr3_aa: CASSPRGLYSPLHF

d_call: .
clone_size: .
v_call: TRBV12-2
j_call: TRBJ1-1
cdr3_nt: TGTGCAAGTCGCTTTGATGGTGGCGAGGCTGAAGCTTTCTTT
cdr3_aa: CASRFDGGEAEAFF

d_call: TRBD1
clone_size: .
v_call: TRBV5-1
j_call: TRBJ1-1
cdr3_nt: TGCGCCAGCAGCTTCGGGACAGGGGGCATGAACACTGAAGCTTTCTTT
cdr3_aa: CASSFGTGGMNTEAFF

d_call: TRBD1
clone_size: .
v_call: TRBV29-1
j_call: TRBJ1-1
cdr3_nt: TGCAGCGTTGAAAGGAGGACAGGGAACACTGAAGCTTTCTTT
cdr3_aa: CSVERRTGNTEAFF

d_call: TRBD2
clone_size: .
v_call: TRBV2
j_call: TRBJ2-3
cdr3_nt: TGTGCCAGCAAGCGGGATACAAACACAGATACGCAGTATTTT
cdr3_aa: CASKRDTNTDTQYF

d_call: TRBD1
clone_size: .
v_call: TRBV7-9
j_call: TRBJ2-7
cdr3_nt: TGTGCCAGCGGTCCTATCAAAGGGGACAGCTCCTACGAGCAGTACTTC
cdr3_aa: CASGPIKGDSSYEQYF

d_call: TRBD1
clone_size: .
v_call: TRBV24-1
j_call: TRBJ2-5
cdr3_nt: TGTGCCACCAGTGACCGGACAGGTGAAGAGACCCAGTACTTC
cdr3_aa: CATSDRTGEETQYF

d_call: TRBD1
clone_size: .
v_call: TRBV29-1
j_call: TRBJ2-2
cdr3_nt: TGCAGCGTTAATAGGGACAGGTCTAACACCGGGGAGCTGTTTTTT
cdr3_aa: CSVNRDRSNTGELFF

d_call: .
clone_size: .
v_call: TRBV28
j_call: TRBJ1-5
cdr3_nt: TGTGCCAGCAGTCTCGGCGGGGATAGCCCTTTTTATAGCAATCAGCCCCAGCATTTT
cdr3_aa: CASSLGGDSPFYSNQPQHF

d_call: .
clone_size: .
v_call: TRBV5-1
j_call: TRBJ2-3
cdr3_nt: TGCGCCAGCAGCTTAGGACAGCGCTCCACAGATACGCAGTATTTT
cdr3_aa: CASSLGQRSTDTQYF

d_call: TRBD1
clone_size: .
v_call: TRBV28
j_call: TRBJ2-7
cdr3_nt: TGTGCCAGCAGATCGCCTGGGACAGGGTGGGAGCAGTACTTC
cdr3_aa: CASRSPGTGWEQYF

d_call: TRBD1
clone_size: .
v_call: TRBV12-3/TRBV12-4
j_call: TRBJ1-4
cdr3_nt: TGTGCCAGCAGTAGACAGGGCGGCGAAAAACTGTTTTTT
cdr3_aa: CASSRQGGEKLFF

d_call: .
clone_size: .
v_call: TRBV4-1
j_call: TRBJ2-7
cdr3_nt: TGCGCCAGCAGCCAAGATGAGAGAAAGCAGCAGTACTTC
cdr3_aa: CASSQDERKQQYF

d_call: TRBD1
clone_size: .
v_call: TRBV7-9
j_call: TRBJ1-1
cdr3_nt: TGTGCCAGCAGCTTAGTCCCCTGGGGGACAGAGAACACTGAAGCTTTCTTT
cdr3_aa: CASSLVPWGTENTEAFF

d_call: .
clone_size: .
v_call: TRBV5-1
j_call: TRBJ1-1
cdr3_nt: TGCGCCAGCAGCTTGCAATCTGCGCCGGCTGAAGCTTTCTTT
cdr3_aa: CASSLQSAPAEAFF

d_call: TRBD1
clone_size: .
v_call: TRBV19
j_call: TRBJ1-5
cdr3_nt: TGTGCCACTATGAAATCTGGACAGGTAAATCAGCCCCAGCATTTT
cdr3_aa: CATMKSGQVNQPQHF

d_call: .
clone_size: .
v_call: TRBV25-1
j_call: TRBJ2-1
cdr3_nt: TGTGCCAGCAGTGACCATACTACATCCTACAATGAGCAGTTCTTC
cdr3_aa: CASSDHTTSYNEQFF

d_call: .
clone_size: once
v_call: TRBV24-1
j_call: TRBJ2-3
cdr3_nt: TGTGCCACCAGTGATCCCTCCTATATCACAGATACGCAGTATTTT
cdr3_aa: CATSDPSYITDTQYF

d_call: .
clone_size: .
v_call: TRBV5-4
j_call: TRBJ1-1
cdr3_nt: TGTGCCAGCAGCGCCGGACAGCGTGAAGCTTTCTTT
cdr3_aa: CASSAGQREAFF

d_call: .
clone_size: .
v_call: TRBV9
j_call: TRBJ2-3
cdr3_nt: TGTGCCAGCAGCGCAGGAGGGTCCCTCACAGATACGCAGTATTTT
cdr3_aa: CASSAGGSLTDTQYF